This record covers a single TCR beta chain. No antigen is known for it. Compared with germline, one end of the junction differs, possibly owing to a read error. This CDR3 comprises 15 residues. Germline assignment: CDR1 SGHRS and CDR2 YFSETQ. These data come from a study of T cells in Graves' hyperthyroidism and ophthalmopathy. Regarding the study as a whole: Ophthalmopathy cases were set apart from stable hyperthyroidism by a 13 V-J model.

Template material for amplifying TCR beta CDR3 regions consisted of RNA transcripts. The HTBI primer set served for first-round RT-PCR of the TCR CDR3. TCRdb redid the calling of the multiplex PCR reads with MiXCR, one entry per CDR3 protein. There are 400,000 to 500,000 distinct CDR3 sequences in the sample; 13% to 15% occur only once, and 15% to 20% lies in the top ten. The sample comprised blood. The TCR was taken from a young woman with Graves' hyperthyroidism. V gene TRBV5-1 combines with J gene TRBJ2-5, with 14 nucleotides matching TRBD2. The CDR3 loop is CASSPWTSGRETQYF. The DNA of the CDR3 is TGTGCCAGCAGCCCTTGGACTAGCGGGAGGGAGACCCAGTACTTC.